This T cell receptor (beta chain) was documented in a study of identifying expanded T cells in peripheral blood. Study outcomes and limitations: Differentially abundant clones: about 1.2 between replicates, around 17 at approximately 13 days, over 18 at four. Variance in clone template counts between two-week samples significantly increased with total template count across all healthy donors.

With respect to this clone: Antigen specificity is unknown.

Only in-frame clones appear in the TCRdb table, and some are missing; sequencing was by immunoSEQ multiplex PCR. The sample has some 120,000 clones, approximately 88% seen once. During the collection period, no donor immune events like infections were recorded. J was trimmed by 3 bases and V by 0 bases; bases with no gene match: 4. CDR3 size: 15 residues. Looked up from germline, CDR1 is SGHRS and CDR2 is YFSETQ. The chain has TRBV5-1 and TRBJ2-7; 9 bases map to TRBD1. Material for sequencing was blood. This receptor was identified in a person between 18 and 69 years old in good health. CDR3 DNA sequence: TGCGCCAGCAGCTTGGCGGTGGGACAGGGCTACGAGCAGTACTTC. The encoded protein is CASSLAVGQGYEQYF.